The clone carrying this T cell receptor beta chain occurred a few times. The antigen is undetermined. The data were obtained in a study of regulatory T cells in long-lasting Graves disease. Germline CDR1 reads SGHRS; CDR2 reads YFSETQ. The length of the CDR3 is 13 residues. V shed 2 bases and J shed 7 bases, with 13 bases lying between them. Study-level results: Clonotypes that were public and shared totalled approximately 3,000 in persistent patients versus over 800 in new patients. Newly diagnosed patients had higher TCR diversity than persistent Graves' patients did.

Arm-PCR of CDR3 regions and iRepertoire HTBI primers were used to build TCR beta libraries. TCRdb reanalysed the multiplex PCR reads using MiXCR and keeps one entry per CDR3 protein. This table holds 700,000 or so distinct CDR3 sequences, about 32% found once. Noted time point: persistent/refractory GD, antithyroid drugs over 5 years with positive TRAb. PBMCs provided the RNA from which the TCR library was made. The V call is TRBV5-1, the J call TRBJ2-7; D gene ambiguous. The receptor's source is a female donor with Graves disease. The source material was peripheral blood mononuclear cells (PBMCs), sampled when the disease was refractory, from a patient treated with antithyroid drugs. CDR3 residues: CASSLGDGLEQYF. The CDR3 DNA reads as TGCGCCAGCAGCTTAGGCGACGGCTTAGAGCAGTACTTC.